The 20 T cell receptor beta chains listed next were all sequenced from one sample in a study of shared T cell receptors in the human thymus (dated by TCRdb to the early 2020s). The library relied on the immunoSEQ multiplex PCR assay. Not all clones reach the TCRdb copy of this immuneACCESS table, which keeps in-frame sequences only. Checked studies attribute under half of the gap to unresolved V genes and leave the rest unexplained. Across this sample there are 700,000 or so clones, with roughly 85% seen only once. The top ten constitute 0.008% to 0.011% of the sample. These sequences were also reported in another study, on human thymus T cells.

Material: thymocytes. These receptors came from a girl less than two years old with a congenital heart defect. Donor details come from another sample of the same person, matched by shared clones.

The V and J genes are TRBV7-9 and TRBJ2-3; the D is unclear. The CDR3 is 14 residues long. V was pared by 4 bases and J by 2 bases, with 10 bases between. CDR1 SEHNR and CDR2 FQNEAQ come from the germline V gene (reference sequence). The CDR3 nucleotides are TGTGCCAGCAGCTCCAGTAATATCACAGATACGCAGTATTTT. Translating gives CASSSSNITDTQYF.

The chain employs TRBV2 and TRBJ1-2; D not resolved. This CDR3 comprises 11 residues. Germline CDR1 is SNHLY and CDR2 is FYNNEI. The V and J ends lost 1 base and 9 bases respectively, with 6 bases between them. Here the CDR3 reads CASSEVRSYTF. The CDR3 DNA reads TGTGCCAGCAGTGAAGTCAGGAGCTACACCTTC.

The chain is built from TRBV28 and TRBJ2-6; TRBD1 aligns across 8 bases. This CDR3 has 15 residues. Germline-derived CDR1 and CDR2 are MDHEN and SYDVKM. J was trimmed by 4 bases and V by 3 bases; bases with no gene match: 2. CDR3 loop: CASSLTGDGANVLTF. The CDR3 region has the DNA TGTGCCAGCAGTTTGACAGGGGACGGGGCCAACGTCCTGACTTTC.

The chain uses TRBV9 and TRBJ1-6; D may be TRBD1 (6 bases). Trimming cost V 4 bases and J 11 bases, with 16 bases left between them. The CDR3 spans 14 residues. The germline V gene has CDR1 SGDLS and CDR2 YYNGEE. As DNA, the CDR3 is TGTGCCAGCAGCCGTACAGGGCCAGGCGCACCCCTCCACTTT. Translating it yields CASSRTGPGAPLHF.

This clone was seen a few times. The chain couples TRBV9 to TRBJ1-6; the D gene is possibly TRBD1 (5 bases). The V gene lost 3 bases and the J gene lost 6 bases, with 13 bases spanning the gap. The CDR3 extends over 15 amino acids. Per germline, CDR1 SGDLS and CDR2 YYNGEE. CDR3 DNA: TGTGCCAGCAGCGGGGGGGGGATTTTTAATTCACCCCTCCACTTT. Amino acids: CASSGGGIFNSPLHF.

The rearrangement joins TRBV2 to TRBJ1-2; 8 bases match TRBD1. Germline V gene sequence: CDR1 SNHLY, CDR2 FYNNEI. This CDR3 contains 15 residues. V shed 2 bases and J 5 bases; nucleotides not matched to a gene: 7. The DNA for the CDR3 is TGTGCCAGCAGTGAAAAAAGACAGGGGAGTTATGGCTACACCTTC. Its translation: CASSEKRQGSYGYTF.

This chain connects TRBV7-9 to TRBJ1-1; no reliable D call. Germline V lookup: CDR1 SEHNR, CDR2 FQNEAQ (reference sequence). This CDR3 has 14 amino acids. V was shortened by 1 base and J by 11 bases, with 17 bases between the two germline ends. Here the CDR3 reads CASSLGSLNVDAFF. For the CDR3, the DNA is TGTGCCAGCAGCTTAGGGTCTCTAAACGTCGATGCTTTCTTT.

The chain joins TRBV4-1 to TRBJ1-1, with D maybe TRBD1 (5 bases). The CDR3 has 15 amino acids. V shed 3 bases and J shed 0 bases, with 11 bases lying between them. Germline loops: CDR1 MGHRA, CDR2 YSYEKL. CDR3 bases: TGCGCCAGCAGCCAGGCCACAGGACTGAACACTGAAGCTTTCTTT. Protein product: CASSQATGLNTEAFF.

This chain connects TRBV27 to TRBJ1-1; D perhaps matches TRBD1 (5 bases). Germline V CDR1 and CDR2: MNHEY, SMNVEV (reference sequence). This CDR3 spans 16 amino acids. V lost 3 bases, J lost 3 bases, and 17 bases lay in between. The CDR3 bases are TGTGCCAGCAGTTTCTGGTTCGGTGGAGGGGACACTGAAGCTTTCTTT. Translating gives CASSFWFGGGDTEAFF.

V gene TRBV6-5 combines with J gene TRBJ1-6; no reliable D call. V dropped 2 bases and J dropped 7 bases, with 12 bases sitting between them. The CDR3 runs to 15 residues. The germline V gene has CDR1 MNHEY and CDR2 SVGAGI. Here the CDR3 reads CASSYKDEGNSPLHF. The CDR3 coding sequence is TGTGCCAGCAGTTACAAGGACGAGGGAAATTCACCCCTCCACTTT.

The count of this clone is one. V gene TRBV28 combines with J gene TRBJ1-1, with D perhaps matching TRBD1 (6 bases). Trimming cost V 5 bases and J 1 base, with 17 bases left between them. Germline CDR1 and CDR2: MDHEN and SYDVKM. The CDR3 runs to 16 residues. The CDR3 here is CASSLDRSPGNTEAFF. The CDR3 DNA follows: TGTGCCAGCAGTCTCGACAGGTCACCGGGGAACACTGAAGCTTTCTTT.

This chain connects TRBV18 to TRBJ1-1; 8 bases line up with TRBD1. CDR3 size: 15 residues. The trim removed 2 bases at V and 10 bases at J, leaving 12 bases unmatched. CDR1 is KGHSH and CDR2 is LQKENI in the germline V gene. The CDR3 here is CASSPYRAGGWGAFF. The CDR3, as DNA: TGTGCCAGCTCACCATATAGGGCAGGGGGCTGGGGAGCTTTCTTT.

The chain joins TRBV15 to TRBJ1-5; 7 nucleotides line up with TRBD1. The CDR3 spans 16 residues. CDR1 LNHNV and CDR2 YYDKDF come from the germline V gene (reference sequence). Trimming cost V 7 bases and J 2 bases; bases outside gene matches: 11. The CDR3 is CATTTRGPIGNQPQHF. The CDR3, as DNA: TGTGCCACCACGACGAGGGGGCCGATAGGCAATCAGCCCCAGCATTTT.

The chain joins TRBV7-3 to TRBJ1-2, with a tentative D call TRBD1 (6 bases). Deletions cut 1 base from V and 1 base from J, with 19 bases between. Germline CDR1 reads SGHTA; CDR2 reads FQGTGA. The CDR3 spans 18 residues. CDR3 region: CASSLIKVPGHLNYGYTF. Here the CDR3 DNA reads TGTGCCAGCAGCTTAATTAAGGTCCCGGGACACCTTAACTATGGCTACACCTTC.

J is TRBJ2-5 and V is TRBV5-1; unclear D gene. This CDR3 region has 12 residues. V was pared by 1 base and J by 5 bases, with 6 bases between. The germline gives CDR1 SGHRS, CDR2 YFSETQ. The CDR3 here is CASSLSAETQYF. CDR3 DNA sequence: TGCGCCAGCAGCTTGAGCGCCGAGACCCAGTACTTC.

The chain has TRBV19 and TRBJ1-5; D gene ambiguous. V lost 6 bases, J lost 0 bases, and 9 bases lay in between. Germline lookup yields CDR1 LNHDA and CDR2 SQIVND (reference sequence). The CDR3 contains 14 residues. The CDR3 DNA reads TGTGCCAGTAGCGGGTTCTATAGCAATCAGCCCCAGCATTTT. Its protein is CASSGFYSNQPQHF. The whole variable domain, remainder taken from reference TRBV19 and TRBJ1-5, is DGGITQSPKYLFRKEGQNVTLSCEQNLNHDAMYWYRQDPGQGLRLIYYSQIVNDFQKGDIAEGYSVSREKKESFPLTVTSAQKNPTAFYLCASSGFYSNQPQHFGDGTRLSIL.

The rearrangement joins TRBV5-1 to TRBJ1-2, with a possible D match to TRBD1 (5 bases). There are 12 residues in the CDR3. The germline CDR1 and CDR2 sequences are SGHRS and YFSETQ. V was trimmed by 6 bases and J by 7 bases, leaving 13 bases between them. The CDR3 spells CASTRGLGGYTF. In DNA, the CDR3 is TGCGCCAGCACCCGGGGGTTAGGTGGCTACACCTTC.

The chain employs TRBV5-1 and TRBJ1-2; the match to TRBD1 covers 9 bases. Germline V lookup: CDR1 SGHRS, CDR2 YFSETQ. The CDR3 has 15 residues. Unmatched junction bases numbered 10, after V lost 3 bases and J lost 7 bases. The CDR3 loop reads CASSWGDRDLGGYTF. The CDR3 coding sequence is TGCGCCAGCAGCTGGGGGGACAGGGATCTTGGTGGCTACACCTTC.

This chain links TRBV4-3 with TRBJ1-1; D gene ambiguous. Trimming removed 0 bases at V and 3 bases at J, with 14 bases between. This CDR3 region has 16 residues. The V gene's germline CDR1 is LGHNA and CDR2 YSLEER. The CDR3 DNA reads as TGCGCCAGCAGCCAAGAGCGGCCAGGAGCGGACACTGAAGCTTTCTTT. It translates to CASSQERPGADTEAFF.

The CDR3 bases are TGTGCCAGTAGTATTATTGATAGGCGGCCGAGCTCCTACAATGAGCAGTTCTTC. It is translated as CASSIIDRRPSSYNEQFF. The genes are TRBV19 and TRBJ2-1; D gene ambiguous. Deletions cut 3 bases from V and 0 bases from J, with 18 bases between. There are 18 residues in the CDR3. Germline lookup yields CDR1 LNHDA and CDR2 SQIVND (reference sequence).